This TCR beta chain derives from a study of blood T cell repertoires in COVID-19. Looked up from germline, CDR1 is GTSNPN and CDR2 is SVGIG (reference sequence). Trimming cost V 4 bases and J 3 bases, with 19 bases left between them. This CDR3 spans 15 amino acids. Authors' analysis steps: Reference gene primer amplification gave nucleated cell count estimates. Sequencing used immunoSEQ multiplex PCR; TCRdb keeps in-frame clones, though not all of them. From that table come the V and J calls and clone size; the DNA was used to work out D and trimming. In the table there are approximately 260,000 clones, less than 90% of which are singletons.

The TCR was taken from a man between 60 and 75 years old who had recovered from COVID-19. The chain carries TRBV30 and TRBJ2-7; possibly TRBD2 for D (5 bases). Material for sequencing was peripheral blood. The CDR3 coding sequence is TGTGCCTGGAACGTGGGTAGCGATACCCACTACGAGCAGTACTTC. Protein sequence: CAWNVGSDTHYEQYF.